What follows are 18 T cell receptor beta chains derived from one specimen sequenced in a study of T cells in Graves' hyperthyroidism and ophthalmopathy. TCR beta CDR3 sequences were amplified from RNA transcripts. The primer set for the first-round RT-PCR of the TCR CDR3 was HTBI. From the multiplex PCR reads, TCRdb called clonotypes with MiXCR, one entry per CDR3 protein. The repertoire includes about 560,000 distinct CDR3 sequences, 14% of them detected once, and over 11% sits in the top ten. The specimen was blood. The source of these receptors is a woman in her thirties or forties with Graves' hyperthyroidism.

This clonotype was seen more than once but under ten times. The chain uses TRBV4-2 and TRBJ2-1; TRBD2 matches at 9 bases. The CDR3 loop spans 15 amino acids. Germline V gene sequence: CDR1 LGHNA, CDR2 YNFKEQ. Trimming removed 1 base from V and 10 bases from J; junction bases left unmatched: 8. The CDR3 nucleotides are TGTGCCAGCAGCCAAGTCGGGGCGGGGGGGGACGAGCAGTTCTTC. It translates to CASSQVGAGGDEQFF.

Many counts were recorded for this clonotype. V and J are TRBV19 and TRBJ1-1; tentative D call: TRBD1 (5 bases). CDR3 length: 15 residues. CDR1 is LNHDA, CDR2 SQIVND, per germline (reference sequence). Deletions cut 3 bases from V and 6 bases from J, with 17 bases between. CDR3 protein: CASSIRDPNAAEAFF. As DNA, the CDR3 is TGTGCCAGTAGTATCAGGGATCCTAACGCCGCTGAAGCTTTCTTT.

This clonotype has at least ten counts. V and J are TRBV12-3 or TRBV12-4 and TRBJ1-1, with 8 bases lining up with TRBD1. V lost 1 base and J lost 4; bases outside the gene matches: 11. CDR3 length: 17 residues. CDR3 residues: CASSLGEAGGIGTEAFF. Here the CDR3 DNA reads TGTGCCAGCAGTTTAGGGGAGGCAGGGGGCATCGGCACTGAAGCTTTCTTT.

This clonotype was found many times. V is TRBV12-3 or TRBV12-4 and J is TRBJ2-1; 7 bases map to TRBD2. The CDR3 extends over 15 amino acids. V shed 3 bases and J 8 bases; nucleotides not matched to a gene: 10. The CDR3 DNA reads TGTGCCAGCAGTTTGCGGGAGTCCTCAGGCGATGAGCAGTTCTTC. Its translation: CASSLRESSGDEQFF.

Many counts were recorded for this clonotype. The genes are TRBV28 and TRBJ2-3; D gene ambiguous. This CDR3 comprises 15 residues. The ends were cut back, 4 bases at V and 2 bases at J, with 13 bases in the middle. Germline V gene lookup returns CDR1 MDHEN and CDR2 SYDVKM. DNA for the CDR3: TGTGCCAGCAGTTCTTCCCTATTAGCCACAGATACGCAGTATTTT. This gives the protein CASSSSLLATDTQYF.

The rearrangement links TRBV29-1 to TRBJ2-6; TRBD1 matches 9 bases. CDR3 size: 18 residues. With 6 bases clipped from V and 0 bases from J, the junction kept 12 bases outside the gene matches. Per germline, CDR1 SQVTM and CDR2 ANQGSEA. In DNA, the CDR3 is TGCAGCGTCCAAATCGGGACAGGGCCCTACTCTGGGGCCAACGTCCTGACTTTC. Amino acids: CSVQIGTGPYSGANVLTF.

Comment on this clonotype: A read error may produce the germline difference seen at one junction end. This chain joins TRBV7-2 and TRBJ1-2; D gene uncertain. The CDR3 extends over 13 amino acids. In germline, CDR1 is SGHTA, CDR2 FQGNSA. The DNA of the CDR3 is TGTGCCAGCAGCCCAGTGGGCGACTATGGCTACGCCTTC. It specifies CASSPVGDYGYAF.

To note about this clonotype: A much larger clone is a single base away; this may be a read error. Because it lacks the conserved phenylalanine or tryptophan at the end, this CDR3 is likely a read error. CDR3 in DNA: TGCGCCAGCAGCTCCGGGGCAGGGACCATCTCCTACAATGAGCAGTTCTCC. It encodes CASSSGAGTISYNEQFS. The chain uses TRBV5-1 and TRBJ2-1, with D possibly being TRBD1 or TRBD2 (5 bases each). V was cut by 3 bases and J by 0 bases, with 16 bases left in between. Germline V lookup: CDR1 SGHRS, CDR2 YFSETQ. This CDR3 has 17 residues.

This clonotype was counted at least ten times. The gene calls are TRBV7-2 and TRBJ1-2; D is unclear. CDR1 is SGHTA and CDR2 is FQGNSA in the germline V gene. This CDR3 comprises 16 residues. Trimming removed 5 bases from V and 4 bases from J, with 20 bases in between. CDR3 nucleotides: TGTGCCAGCAGCCTCATCCCACAGCTGTCAAGCTATGGCTACACCTTC. It codes for CASSLIPQLSSYGYTF.

V is TRBV9 and J is TRBJ2-1; TRBD2 aligns across 11 bases. The V and J ends lost 4 bases and 6 bases, in that order; junction bases with no gene match: 24. CDR3 length equals 21 residues. Germline lookup yields CDR1 SGDLS and CDR2 YYNGEE. This chain's CDR3 is CASSNPRTSGSTRNIVNEQFF. DNA of the CDR3: TGTGCCAGCAGCAACCCAAGGACTAGCGGGTCTACGAGAAATATCGTCAATGAGCAGTTCTTC.

The gene calls are TRBV28 and TRBJ2-1; D assignment may be TRBD1 or TRBD2 (7 bases each). The V gene's germline CDR1 is MDHEN and CDR2 SYDVKM. Trimming pared 5 bases from V and 6 bases from J, leaving 20 bases between. The CDR3 sequence is 16 residues long. The CDR3: CASSIQGGGSANEQFF. CDR3 nucleotide sequence: TGTGCCAGCAGTATCCAAGGGGGCGGGAGCGCCAATGAGCAGTTCTTC.

This clonotype has a handful of counts. V usage is TRBV19 and J usage is TRBJ2-7; D ambiguous. V lost 3 bases to trimming and J lost 5 bases, with 17 bases between them. The CDR3 is 15 amino acids. Germline-derived CDR1 and CDR2 are LNHDA and SQIVND (reference sequence). The DNA of the CDR3 is TGTGCCAGTAGTATGGACGCAAAATGGTCCAACGAGCAGTACTTC. Amino acid sequence: CASSMDAKWSNEQYF.

CDR3 protein: CSVWDRARETQYF. CDR3 DNA: TGCAGCGTTTGGGACCGAGCCAGGGAGACCCAGTACTTC. The chain links TRBV29-1 to TRBJ2-5; D might be TRBD1 or TRBD2, each matching 5 bases. Germline V CDR1 and CDR2: SQVTM, ANQGSEA. The V gene lost 5 bases and the J gene lost 5 bases, with 15 bases spanning the gap. This CDR3 is 13 amino acids long. The variable domain in full, completed from reference TRBV29-1 and TRBJ2-5, reads SAVISQKPSRDICQRGTSLTIQCQVDSQVTMMFWYRQQPGQSLTLIATANQGSEATYESGFVIDKFPISRPNLTFSTLTVSNMSPEDSSIYLCSVWDRARETQYFGPGTRLLVL.

This clonotype was seen only a few times. CDR3 sequence (DNA): TGTGCTAGTGGTTTGTCCTCCATGGAGACCCAGTACTTC. Translated, it gives CASGLSSMETQYF. The chain carries TRBV12-5 and TRBJ2-5; D gene ambiguous. The CDR3 has 13 residues. Trimming cost V 2 bases and J 5 bases, with 9 bases left between them. In germline, CDR1 is LGHNT, CDR2 FRNRAP. The variable domain in full, completed from reference TRBV12-5 and TRBJ2-5, reads DARVTQTPRHKVTEMGQEVTMRCQPILGHNTVFWYRQTMMQGLELLAYFRNRAPLDDSGMPKDRFSAEMPDATLATLKIQPSEPRDSAVYFCASGLSSMETQYFGPGTRLLVL.

The J gene is TRBJ2-7, the V gene TRBV9, with D perhaps TRBD2 (6 bases). Trimming took 0 bases from V and 5 from J, leaving 12 bases between them. The CDR3 spans 14 residues. CDR1 SGDLS and CDR2 YYNGEE come from the germline V gene. DNA of the CDR3: TGTGCCAGCAGCGTAGCCCAAGGAGGGGACGAGCAGTACTTC. This translates into CASSVAQGGDEQYF.

This clonotype was observed a handful of times. The chain has TRBV20-1 and TRBJ1-1; D may be TRBD1 (5 bases). The CDR3 sequence is 14 residues long. Trimming stripped 2 bases from V and 7 bases from J, with 17 bases between. Germline values: CDR1 DFQATT, CDR2 SNEGSKA (reference sequence). The DNA of the CDR3 is TGCAGTGCTAGACCCCAGAGGGGTCAATATGAAGCTTTCTTT. It encodes CSARPQRGQYEAFF.

This clonotype was detected many times. V is TRBV10-3 and J is TRBJ2-7, with TRBD1 matching 9 bases. The CDR3 length is 13 residues. Losses at the gene ends were 6 bases for V and 2 bases for J; bases not matched to a gene: 2. Germline V CDR1 and CDR2: ENHRY, SYGVKD. CDR3 region: CAIRGDRAYEQYF. CDR3 DNA: TGTGCCATCAGGGGGGACAGGGCCTACGAGCAGTACTTC.

This clonotype was seen ten or more times. The genes are TRBV29-1 and TRBJ2-5; a weak D match, TRBD2 (5 bases). Trimming took 3 bases from V and 4 from J, leaving 9 bases between them. The CDR3 totals 12 residues. CDR1 and CDR2 (germline): SQVTM, ANQGSEA. CDR3 in DNA: TGCAGCGTTGAGACTAATGCAGAGACCCAGTACTTC. This codes for CSVETNAETQYF.